The present TCR beta chain was sequenced within a study of cytomegalovirus exposure and HLA in healthy donors. The CDR3 is made up of 18 amino acids. Trimming pared 6 bases from V and 5 bases from J, leaving 28 bases between. TCRdb's copy holds only in-frame clones and misses some; the assay was immunoSEQ multiplex PCR. The table includes roughly 65,000 clones, 90% to 95% detected once. The TCR originated in a man younger than 35 in good health and CMV-seropositive. V usage is TRBV23-1 and J usage is TRBJ1-2, with D perhaps TRBD1 (5 bases). TRBV23-1 carries the ORF label, with uncertain function. The specimen sequenced was PBMCs. For the CDR3, the DNA is TGCGCCAGCAGGCCAGGGTTCATGTATCTGGGGGGATTTTATGGCTACACCTTC. Translating it yields CASRPGFMYLGGFYGYTF.